This T cell receptor (beta chain) stems from a study of blood T cell repertoires in COVID-19. Profiled with immunoSEQ multiplex PCR; TCRdb holds only in-frame clones, not every one. The sample records 250,000 to 350,000 clones, around nine tenths being singletons. Germline CDR1 LNHNV, CDR2 YYDKDF (reference sequence). Trimming removed 8 bases at V and 1 base at J, with 15 bases between. The CDR3 is 15 amino acids. The sequence derives from a woman under 40 with COVID-19, enrolled during active disease. Sequenced sample: peripheral blood. The chain couples TRBV15 to TRBJ1-3, with D tentatively TRBD1 (5 bases). DNA for the CDR3: TGTGCCACCCGATCGTCCCCAGGGTCTGGAAACACCATATATTTT. Encoded protein: CATRSSPGSGNTIYF.